This T cell receptor beta chain was recorded in a study of identical twins. Study-wide results and caveats: Alpha sequences out of frame and shared by twins had excess low generation probability. Memory repertoires lacked the insertion deficit that abundant cord blood beta clonotypes showed.

This CDR3 is built from 14 residues. The V and J ends lost 2 bases and 1 base, in that order; junction bases with no gene match: 4. Germline-derived CDR1 and CDR2 are DFQATT and SNEGSKA (reference sequence). This clonotype was detected a few times. The antigen is not known. Template switching added a universal primer binding site, and final cDNA carried unique molecular identifiers. TCRdb analysed the 5' RACE reads with MiXCR anew, one entry per CDR3 protein. This repertoire shows roughly 1.6 million distinct CDR3 sequences, more than 30% found once; its top ten account for less than 0.35%. The chain carries TRBV20-1 and TRBJ1-1; 7 bases are a match to TRBD1. The sample was cord blood. The receptor was isolated from a newborn girl in good health. CDR3 loop: CSARSRGGNTEAFF. Written as DNA, the CDR3 is TGCAGTGCTAGATCCAGGGGGGGGAACACTGAAGCTTTCTTT.